Below, 30 T cell receptor beta chains from the same sample are listed, as sequenced in a study of beta chain features in type 1 diabetes (dated by TCRdb to 2017 to 2018). Library creation used the immunoSEQ multiplex PCR assay. The entire isolated RNA was reverse transcribed using the High Capacity cDNA Reverse Transcription Kit, and thus expressed TCRB transcripts were sequenced. The source is immuneACCESS, and TCRdb retained only in-frame sequences with V and J called. Part of the clones is not carried over; for the studies checked, unresolved V genes explain less than half of this, and the remainder is unexplained. In all, the sample holds hundreds of thousands of clones, and less than 20% of those were seen once. The ten top clones hold around 0.1% of the sample. The sample consisted of naive CD4+ T cells from blood. The sample's cell subset or site, from its label and the paper: true naive CD4+ T cells. All receptors come from a man in his late teens or twenties in good health.

The chain is built from TRBV7-2 and TRBJ2-4; 7 positions match TRBD1. CDR1 and CDR2 (germline): SGHTA, FQGNSA. CDR3 length: 13 residues. Trimming took 3 bases from V and 13 from J; bases not matched to a gene: 9. CDR3 coding DNA: TGTGCCAGCAGCTTCCGACAGGGTAGCGACCAGTACTTC. Amino acid sequence: CASSFRQGSDQYF.

This clone has just a few counts. Distinct nucleotide sequences in the sample also encode this CDR3. The chain combines TRBV28 with TRBJ2-5; 7 positions match TRBD2. Germline V lookup: CDR1 MDHEN, CDR2 SYDVKM. The CDR3 sequence is 13 residues long. The V and J ends lost 7 bases and 1 base, in that order; junction bases with no gene match: 3. In DNA, the CDR3 is TGTGCCAGCATCCGCGGGGGCCAAGAGACCCAGTACTTC. Translation: CASIRGGQETQYF.

The gene calls are TRBV18 and TRBJ2-1; D gene ambiguous. Germline CDR1 KGHSH, CDR2 LQKENI. The CDR3 has 13 amino acids. With 3 bases removed from V and 5 bases from J, the gap between germline ends came to 8 bases. For the CDR3, the DNA is TGTGCCAGCTCACCTGGCAGACACAATGAGCAGTTCTTC. Translation: CASSPGRHNEQFF.

This clone was seen more than once but under ten times. For the CDR3, the DNA is TGCAGCGTTCGGACAGGGTCAGAGAAAAACTATGGCTACACCTTC. It specifies CSVRTGSEKNYGYTF. The genes are TRBV29-1 and TRBJ1-2, with 8 positions matching TRBD1. With V trimmed by 5 bases and J by 2 bases, 10 bases remained unmatched. This CDR3 is 15 amino acids long. Germline V CDR1 and CDR2: SQVTM, ANQGSEA.

This clone has more than one count but fewer than ten. The chain recombines TRBV11-2 with TRBJ2-7; possibly TRBD1 for D (7 bases). The CDR3 is 18 residues long. Germline V CDR1 and CDR2: SGHAT, FQNNGV. V was clipped by 5 bases and J by 5 bases, with 28 bases between them. The chain's CDR3 is CASSRGAGQPRRGHEQYF. In nucleotides, the CDR3 is TGTGCCAGCAGCCGAGGGGCGGGACAGCCCCGGAGAGGGCACGAGCAGTACTTC. The full variable domain, with the rest looked up from reference TRBV11-2 and TRBJ2-7, is EAGVAQSPRYKIIEKRQSVAFWCNPISGHATLYWYQQILGQGPKLLIQFQNNGVVDDSQLPKDRFSAERLKGVDSTLKIQPAKLEDSAVYLCASSRGAGQPRRGHEQYFGPGTRLTVT.

The chain employs TRBV12-5 and TRBJ2-5; no clear D gene. Trimming removed 2 bases from V and 2 bases from J, with 9 bases in between. Looked up from germline, CDR1 is LGHNT and CDR2 is FRNRAP. The CDR3 spans 14 residues. CDR3 coding DNA: TGTGCTAGTGGTTTGTCTTTGGCTCAAGAGACCCAGTACTTC. It encodes CASGLSLAQETQYF. Together with reference TRBV12-5 and TRBJ2-5, the CDR3 gives the full variable domain: DARVTQTPRHKVTEMGQEVTMRCQPILGHNTVFWYRQTMMQGLELLAYFRNRAPLDDSGMPKDRFSAEMPDATLATLKIQPSEPRDSAVYFCASGLSLAQETQYFGPGTRLLVL.

This chain connects TRBV5-4 to TRBJ2-5; 7 bases line up with TRBD1. The CDR3 spans 15 residues. The V and J ends lost 5 bases and 5 bases, in that order; junction bases with no gene match: 12. Per germline, CDR1 SGHNT and CDR2 YYREEE (reference sequence). Written as DNA, the CDR3 is TGTGCCAGCAGATCGAAGACAGGGCGATGGGAGACCCAGTACTTC. Translation: CASRSKTGRWETQYF.

Of note for this clone: An end of the junction differs from the germline gene, which may be a read error. This chain links TRBV5-4 with TRBJ2-5; D is uncertain. This CDR3 is 12 amino acids long. Germline values: CDR1 SGHNT, CDR2 YYREEE (reference sequence). CDR3 bases: TGCGCCAGCAGCCAAGATCTTCAGACCCAGTACTTC. Protein sequence: CASSQDLQTQYF.

This clone was seen only a few times. V gene TRBV10-2 combines with J gene TRBJ2-2, with D tentatively TRBD1 (6 bases). The CDR3 length is 17 residues. The germline gives CDR1 WSHSY, CDR2 SAAADI. The V end lost 2 bases, the J end lost 0 bases, and 13 bases lay between the germline ends. The CDR3 sequence is CASSEIARGANTGELFF. CDR3 coding DNA: TGCGCCAGCAGTGAGATCGCCAGGGGTGCGAACACCGGGGAGCTGTTTTTT.

In this sample, this clone turned up a few times. The chain carries TRBV9 and TRBJ2-3; possible D gene TRBD1, 5 bases. The CDR3 runs 16 residues. CDR1 is SGDLS, CDR2 YYNGEE, per germline. Trimming shortened V by 4 bases and J by 0 bases, and 15 bases separated the two germline ends. The CDR3 DNA is TGTGCCAGCAGCCCCCTTCAGGGTATGAGCACAGATACGCAGTATTTT. Translated, it gives CASSPLQGMSTDTQYF.

This clone was seen only a few times. The rearrangement joins TRBV5-4 to TRBJ1-2, with D tentatively TRBD1 (5 bases). Germline V lookup: CDR1 SGHNT, CDR2 YYREEE (reference sequence). V lost 4 bases to trimming and J lost 7 bases, with 14 bases between them. The CDR3 runs 13 residues. This CDR3 is CASSPWDGGGYTF. The CDR3 DNA reads TGTGCCAGCAGCCCCTGGGACGGGGGTGGCTACACCTTC.

The chain carries TRBV5-6 and TRBJ2-1; D not resolved. Trimming removed 1 base at V and 5 bases at J, with 22 bases between. The germline CDR1 and CDR2 sequences are SGHDT and YYEEEE. This CDR3 spans 18 amino acids. CDR3 loop: CASSLISVLGLSNNEQFF. Written as DNA, the CDR3 is TGTGCCAGCAGCTTGATATCGGTGTTAGGGTTATCTAACAATGAGCAGTTCTTC. Supplemented by reference TRBV5-6 and TRBJ2-1, the full variable domain reads DAGVTQSPTHLIKTRGQQVTLRCSPKSGHDTVSWYQQALGQGPQFIFQYYEEEERQRGNFPDRFSGHQFPNYSSELNVNALLLGDSALYLCASSLISVLGLSNNEQFFGPGTRLTVL.

The chain has TRBV5-1 and TRBJ1-4; weak D call: TRBD1 (5 bases). CDR3 length: 14 residues. V lost 4 bases and J 5 bases, leaving 12 bases between the germline ends. CDR1 and CDR2 from the germline V gene are SGHRS and YFSETQ. CDR3 DNA sequence: TGCGCCAGCAGCCTGGGACGAGAGAATGAAAAACTGTTTTTT. Its protein is CASSLGRENEKLFF.

This sequence joins TRBV5-1 and TRBJ2-5, with D hard to call. The germline CDR1 and CDR2 sequences are SGHRS and YFSETQ. The V gene lost 0 bases and the J gene lost 1 base, with 4 bases spanning the gap. The CDR3 is 13 amino acids. The CDR3 reads CASSLAVQETQYF. The CDR3 DNA reads as TGCGCCAGCAGCTTGGCAGTCCAAGAGACCCAGTACTTC.

The genes are TRBV9 and TRBJ2-5; D might be TRBD1 (6 bases). Germline values: CDR1 SGDLS, CDR2 YYNGEE. V lost 1 base to trimming and J lost 5 bases, with 15 bases between them. This CDR3 contains 15 residues. CDR3 DNA sequence: TGTGCCAGCAGCGTACAGGGGAACTCCGGTGAGACCCAGTACTTC. It is translated as CASSVQGNSGETQYF.

The V gene is TRBV7-2, the J gene TRBJ1-2; 7 bases are a match to TRBD1. Germline trimming cut 5 bases from V and 1 base from J; bases unmatched to any gene: 7. The CDR3 totals 15 residues. Per the germline V gene, CDR1 is SGHTA and CDR2 is FQGNSA. The CDR3 DNA reads TGTGCCAGCAGCAACCGACAGGGAAATAACTATGGCTACACCTTC. The encoded protein is CASSNRQGNNYGYTF.

This clone was detected a few times. The chain joins TRBV5-1 to TRBJ1-2; D is unclear. The CDR3 sequence is 14 residues long. Germline CDR1 SGHRS, CDR2 YFSETQ. V was trimmed by 0 bases and J by 7 bases, leaving 13 bases between them. The CDR3: CASSLGIPGFGYTF. Written as DNA, the CDR3 is TGCGCCAGCAGCTTGGGTATTCCCGGTTTTGGCTACACCTTC.

This clone showed up just a few times. The chain joins TRBV9 to TRBJ1-3; TRBD1 is a possible D gene (5 bases). This CDR3 has 14 residues. The germline V gene encodes CDR1 SGDLS and CDR2 YYNGEE. V lost 7 bases and J 0 bases, leaving 11 bases between the germline ends. CDR3 sequence: CASGGTGSGNTIYF. DNA for the CDR3: TGTGCCAGCGGCGGTACAGGCTCTGGAAACACCATATATTTT.

This CDR3 reads CASSLRATDTEAFF. In DNA form, the CDR3 reads TGTGCCAGCAGCTTACGGGCTACGGACACTGAAGCTTTCTTT. V gene TRBV7-9 combines with J gene TRBJ1-1; the D is unclear. Germline V lookup: CDR1 SEHNR, CDR2 FQNEAQ (reference sequence). Trimming removed 2 bases at V and 3 bases at J, with 10 bases between. This CDR3 is built from 14 residues. Using reference TRBV7-9 and TRBJ1-1 for the parts outside the CDR3, the full variable domain is DTGVSQNPRHKITKRGQNVTFRCDPISEHNRLYWYRQTLGQGPEFLTYFQNEAQLEKSRLLSDRFSAERPKGSFSTLEIQRTEQGDSAMYLCASSLRATDTEAFFGQGTRLTVV.

V is TRBV7-9 and J is TRBJ2-4; a weak D match, TRBD1 (6 bases). Between the trimmed V and J ends, which lost 5 bases and 11 bases, there was a span of 13 bases. This CDR3 is built from 12 residues. Germline loops: CDR1 SEHNR, CDR2 FQNEAQ (reference sequence). CDR3 amino acids: CASSPTKGVQYF. The CDR3 bases are TGTGCCAGCAGCCCAACCAAGGGGGTTCAGTACTTC.

The chain has TRBV7-2 and TRBJ1-1; the D gene is possibly TRBD1 (6 bases). Germline loops: CDR1 SGHTA, CDR2 FQGNSA. CDR3 size: 13 residues. V lost 3 bases to trimming and J lost 8 bases, with 13 bases between them. This chain's CDR3 is CASSFTGAAEAFF. Here the CDR3 DNA reads TGTGCCAGCAGCTTCACGGGGGCAGCCGAAGCTTTCTTT.

This clone was observed a few times. The chain employs TRBV19 and TRBJ1-1; D might be TRBD1 (6 bases). Germline V lookup: CDR1 LNHDA, CDR2 SQIVND (reference sequence). There are 16 residues in the CDR3. The ends were cut back, 3 bases at V and 5 bases at J, with 19 bases in the middle. CDR3 sequence reads: CASSIRQVGRATEAFF. The CDR3 region has the DNA TGTGCCAGTAGTATCAGACAGGTGGGCCGCGCAACTGAAGCTTTCTTT.

This clone was seen more than once but under ten times. CDR3 sequence (DNA): TGTGCCAGTGAGCGGGACAGGGGGCAATACGAGCAGTACTTC. It encodes CASERDRGQYEQYF. The chain is built from TRBV2 and TRBJ2-7; 12 nucleotides align to TRBD1. This CDR3 comprises 14 residues. The V gene's germline CDR1 is SNHLY and CDR2 FYNNEI. V dropped 9 bases and J dropped 4; count of bases not matched to a gene: 7.

The chain combines TRBV28 with TRBJ1-5, with D hard to call. V was shortened by 6 bases and J by 0 bases, with 12 bases between the two germline ends. CDR3 length: 15 residues. Germline CDR1 is MDHEN and CDR2 is SYDVKM. Here the CDR3 DNA reads TGTGCCAGCAGCATAAACAGCAATAGCAATCAGCCCCAGCATTTT. As protein: CASSINSNSNQPQHF.

This chain connects TRBV14 to TRBJ1-1; possible D gene TRBD1, 5 bases. V lost 2 bases to trimming and J lost 0 bases, with 10 bases between them. The CDR3 loop spans 15 amino acids. Germline V CDR1 and CDR2: SGHDN, FVKESK. CDR3 nucleotide sequence: TGTGCCAGCAGCCAATGGGGCCTCCTGAACACTGAAGCTTTCTTT. Translating gives CASSQWGLLNTEAFF. The whole variable domain, filled in from reference TRBV14 and TRBJ1-1, reads EAGVTQFPSHSVIEKGQTVTLRCDPISGHDNLYWYRRVMGKEIKFLLHFVKESKQDESGMPNNRFLAERTGGTYSTLKVQPAELEDSGVYFCASSQWGLLNTEAFFGQGTRLTVV.

This clone showed up just a few times. The chain links TRBV28 to TRBJ1-4; D is perhaps TRBD1 (6 bases). V was pared by 5 bases and J by 8 bases, with 18 bases between. The CDR3 length is 15 residues. Germline assignment: CDR1 MDHEN and CDR2 SYDVKM. CDR3 nucleotide sequence: TGTGCCAGCAGTCCCCAGGCGGCAGGGGAGGAAAAACTGTTTTTT. As protein: CASSPQAAGEEKLFF.

A few counts support this clone. The chain recombines TRBV6-6 with TRBJ1-5; D gene unclear. Germline values: CDR1 MNHNY, CDR2 SVGAGI (reference sequence). The V end lost 8 bases, the J end lost 4 bases, and 12 bases lay between the germline ends. The CDR3 has 13 residues. In DNA, the CDR3 is TGTGCCAGCGGGCGGTCATCAAATCAGCCCCAGCATTTT. Protein product: CASGRSSNQPQHF.

The V and J genes are TRBV10-3 and TRBJ2-5; the D call may be TRBD1 or TRBD2 (6 bases each). Trimming removed 3 bases from V and 1 base from J, with 12 bases in between. CDR1 is ENHRY, CDR2 SYGVKD, per germline. The CDR3 is made up of 15 amino acids. For the CDR3, the DNA is TGTGCCATCAGTGAACAGGGCGGGATCCAAGAGACCCAGTACTTC. Translating gives CAISEQGGIQETQYF.

The chain has TRBV11-3 and TRBJ2-3; 8 bases line up with TRBD2. The J segment lost 5 bases and the V segment lost 8 bases, leaving 12 bases of the junction unmatched. Germline CDR1 and CDR2: SGHNT and YENEEA. The length of the CDR3 is 15 residues. In DNA, the CDR3 is TGTGCCAGCTTCCGGATGGTGCTAGCGGGAGATACGCAGTATTTT. Protein sequence: CASFRMVLAGDTQYF.

The chain combines TRBV6-4 with TRBJ2-1; 9 positions match TRBD1. CDR1 and CDR2 (germline): MRHNA, SNTAGT. Trimming removed 4 bases from V and 2 bases from J; junction bases left unmatched: 3. The CDR3 runs to 15 residues. CDR3 protein: CASSAGTGTYNEQFF. CDR3 DNA sequence: TGTGCCAGCAGTGCAGGGACAGGGACCTACAATGAGCAGTTCTTC.